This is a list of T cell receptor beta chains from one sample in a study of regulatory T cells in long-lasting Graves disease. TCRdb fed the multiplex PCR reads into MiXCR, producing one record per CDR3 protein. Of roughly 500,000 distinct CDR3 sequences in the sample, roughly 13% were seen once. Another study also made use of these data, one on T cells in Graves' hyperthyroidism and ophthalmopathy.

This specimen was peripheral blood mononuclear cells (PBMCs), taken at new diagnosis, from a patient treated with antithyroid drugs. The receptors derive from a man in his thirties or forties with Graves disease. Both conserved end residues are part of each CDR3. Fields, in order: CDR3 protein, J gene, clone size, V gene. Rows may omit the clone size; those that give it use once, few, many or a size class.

cdr3_aa: CASTNKGTSYNEQFF
j_call: TRBJ2-1
clone_size: .
v_call: TRBV7-3

cdr3_aa: CATSDFGGQGTDTQYF
j_call: TRBJ2-3
clone_size: many
v_call: TRBV24-1

cdr3_aa: CASSFRGRGQETQYF
j_call: TRBJ2-5
clone_size: many
v_call: TRBV12-3/TRBV12-4

cdr3_aa: CSASTGGGYGYTF
j_call: TRBJ1-2
clone_size: .
v_call: TRBV20-1

cdr3_aa: CASSLGPVGIGGYTF
j_call: TRBJ1-2
clone_size: .
v_call: TRBV27

cdr3_aa: CASRIGRMNTEAFF
j_call: TRBJ1-1
clone_size: many
v_call: TRBV6-1

cdr3_aa: CASSQVAGGAPNSPLHF
j_call: TRBJ1-6
clone_size: .
v_call: TRBV14

cdr3_aa: CASSVVGDQPQHF
j_call: TRBJ1-5
clone_size: many
v_call: TRBV2

cdr3_aa: CASSVGQGLARKTQYF
j_call: TRBJ2-5
clone_size: .
v_call: TRBV9

cdr3_aa: CASSLWSTSGRFHEQYF
j_call: TRBJ2-7
clone_size: many
v_call: TRBV27

cdr3_aa: CSVARGAFF
j_call: TRBJ1-1
clone_size: .
v_call: TRBV29-1

cdr3_aa: CSSTSGSNTGELFF
j_call: TRBJ2-2
clone_size: many
v_call: TRBV20-1

cdr3_aa: CASLGNSGWGTQYF
j_call: TRBJ2-5
clone_size: many
v_call: TRBV12-3/TRBV12-4

cdr3_aa: CSARGTLGNTIYF
j_call: TRBJ1-3
clone_size: few
v_call: TRBV20-1

cdr3_aa: CASSLAGEADTQYF
j_call: TRBJ2-3
clone_size: .
v_call: TRBV10-2

cdr3_aa: CASSRTYEQYF
j_call: TRBJ2-7
clone_size: many
v_call: TRBV12-3/TRBV12-4

cdr3_aa: CATSGATGLTSGYNEQFF
j_call: TRBJ2-1
clone_size: many
v_call: TRBV24-1

cdr3_aa: CSATEASGRAEQYF
j_call: TRBJ2-7
clone_size: many
v_call: TRBV20-1

cdr3_aa: CSVFGVGAEAFF
j_call: TRBJ1-1
clone_size: few
v_call: TRBV29-1

cdr3_aa: CASSRTSGVSVETQYF
j_call: TRBJ2-5
clone_size: many
v_call: TRBV27

cdr3_aa: CSVEKGLQTQYF
j_call: TRBJ2-5
clone_size: many
v_call: TRBV29-1

cdr3_aa: CASGVYEQYF
j_call: TRBJ2-7
clone_size: many
v_call: TRBV6-1

cdr3_aa: CASSRNVYSYGYTF
j_call: TRBJ1-2
clone_size: many
v_call: TRBV27